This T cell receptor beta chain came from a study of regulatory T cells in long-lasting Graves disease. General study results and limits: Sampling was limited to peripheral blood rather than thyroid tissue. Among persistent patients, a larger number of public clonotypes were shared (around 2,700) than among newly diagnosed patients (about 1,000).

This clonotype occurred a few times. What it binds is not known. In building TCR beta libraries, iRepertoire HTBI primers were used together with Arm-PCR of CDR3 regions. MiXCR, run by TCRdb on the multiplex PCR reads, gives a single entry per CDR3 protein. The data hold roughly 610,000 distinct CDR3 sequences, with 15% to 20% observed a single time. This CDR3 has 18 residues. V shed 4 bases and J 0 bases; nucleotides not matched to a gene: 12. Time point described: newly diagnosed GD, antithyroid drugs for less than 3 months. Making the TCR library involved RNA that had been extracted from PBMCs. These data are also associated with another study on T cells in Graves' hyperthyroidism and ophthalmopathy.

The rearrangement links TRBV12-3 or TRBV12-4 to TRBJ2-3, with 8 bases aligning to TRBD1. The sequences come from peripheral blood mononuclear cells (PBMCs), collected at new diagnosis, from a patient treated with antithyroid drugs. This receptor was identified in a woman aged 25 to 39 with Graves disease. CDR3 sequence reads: CASSSARGRWASTDTQYF. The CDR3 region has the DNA TGTGCCAGCAGTTCAGCCAGGGGGCGGTGGGCTAGCACAGATACGCAGTATTTT.